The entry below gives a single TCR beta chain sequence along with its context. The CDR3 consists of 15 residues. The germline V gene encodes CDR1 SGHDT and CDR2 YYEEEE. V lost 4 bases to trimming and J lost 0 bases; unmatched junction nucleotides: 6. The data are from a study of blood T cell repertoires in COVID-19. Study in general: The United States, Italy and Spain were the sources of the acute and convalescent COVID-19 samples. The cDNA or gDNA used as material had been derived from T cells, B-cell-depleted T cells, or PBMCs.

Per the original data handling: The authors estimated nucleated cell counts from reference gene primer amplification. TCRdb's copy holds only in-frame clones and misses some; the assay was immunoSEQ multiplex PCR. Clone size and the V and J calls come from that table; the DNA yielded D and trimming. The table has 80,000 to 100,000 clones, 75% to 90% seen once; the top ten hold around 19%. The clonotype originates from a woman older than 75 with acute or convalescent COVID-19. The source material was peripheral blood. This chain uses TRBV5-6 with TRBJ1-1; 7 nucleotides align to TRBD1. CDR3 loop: CASSRRDSMNTEAFF. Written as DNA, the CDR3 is TGTGCCAGCAGCCGCAGGGACAGCATGAACACTGAAGCTTTCTTT.